The 27 T cell receptor beta chains listed next were all sequenced from one sample in a study of T cells in Graves' hyperthyroidism and ophthalmopathy. The investigators amplified TCR beta CDR3 regions from RNA transcripts. Using the HTBI primer set, a first-round RT-PCR was run on the TCR CDR3. TCRdb processed the multiplex PCR reads anew with MiXCR; each CDR3 protein has one entry. The sample lists about 710,000 distinct CDR3 sequences, 15% to 20% seen once, with under 9.5% in the top ten. The specimen sequenced was blood. The receptor source for this set is a man between 18 and 35 years old with Graves' hyperthyroidism.

The sample holds a few counts of this clonotype. The J gene is TRBJ2-5, the V gene TRBV20-1; D is possibly TRBD1 or TRBD2 (7 bases each). The CDR3 spans 12 residues. V was trimmed by 5 bases and J by 9 bases, leaving 16 bases between them. CDR1 DFQATT and CDR2 SNEGSKA come from the germline V gene (reference sequence). The chain's CDR3 is CSAPGQAGAQYF. In DNA form, the CDR3 reads TGCAGTGCTCCAGGACAGGCGGGGGCCCAGTACTTC.

The table lists this clonotype with many counts. The chain has TRBV2 and TRBJ2-5, with a possible D match to TRBD2 (7 bases). V lost 2 bases, J lost 10 bases, and 20 bases lay in between. The CDR3 runs to 15 residues. Germline V gene data show CDR1 as SNHLY and CDR2 as FYNNEI. This CDR3 is CASSETRGASDSQYF. The CDR3 DNA is TGTGCCAGCAGTGAAACCCGGGGGGCCTCGGATAGCCAGTACTTC.

This clonotype was detected a few times. This chain links TRBV3-1 with TRBJ2-1; no clear D. V was trimmed by 5 bases and J by 9 bases, leaving 8 bases between them. The CDR3 is 11 residues long. Germline CDR1 reads LGHDT; CDR2 reads YNNKEL (reference sequence). CDR3 amino acids: CASSDLGEQFF. The DNA of the CDR3 is TGTGCCAGCAGCGACCTGGGTGAGCAGTTCTTC.

This clonotype was seen at least ten times. J is TRBJ2-7 and V is TRBV28, with 9 bases that match TRBD1. Germline lookup yields CDR1 MDHEN and CDR2 SYDVKM. This CDR3 is 14 amino acids long. V shed 2 bases and J 4 bases; nucleotides not matched to a gene: 3. CDR3 coding DNA: TGTGCCAGCAGTTTAATCGGGACAGGGTACGAGCAGTACTTC. Protein product: CASSLIGTGYEQYF.

This clonotype was seen repeatedly, ten times or more. The chain carries TRBV5-1 and TRBJ1-1, with a tentative D call TRBD1 (5 bases). The CDR3 consists of 15 residues. In germline, CDR1 is SGHRS, CDR2 YFSETQ. V lost 3 bases and J lost 1, with 13 bases in between. The CDR3 bases are TGCGCCAGCAGCTGGCTGACCGGACAGAACACTGAAGCTTTCTTT. Encoded protein: CASSWLTGQNTEAFF.

At least ten counts were recorded for this clonotype. The V call is TRBV20-1, the J call TRBJ1-1, with no clear D. Germline values: CDR1 DFQATT, CDR2 SNEGSKA (reference sequence). This CDR3 spans 14 amino acids. The CDR3 sequence is CIGEPGLGATEAFF. DNA for the CDR3: TGCATCGGAGAACCAGGACTGGGCGCGACTGAAGCTTTCTTT.

This chain uses TRBV11-3 with TRBJ2-1, with 15 bases matching TRBD2. Germline assignment: CDR1 SGHNT and CDR2 YENEEA. Trimming at V came to 8 bases and at J to 5 bases, leaving 1 base not matched to a gene. The CDR3 sequence is 14 residues long. CDR3 in amino acids: CASGLAGGDNEQFF. CDR3 DNA: TGTGCCAGCGGACTAGCGGGAGGGGACAATGAGCAGTTCTTC.

This clonotype has just a few counts. The chain links TRBV9 to TRBJ2-2; TRBD1 matches at 7 bases. Germline lookup yields CDR1 SGDLS and CDR2 YYNGEE. J gave up 7 bases and V 6 bases, and 6 bases lay outside the gene matches. The CDR3 runs to 13 residues. CDR3 loop: CASTTGVVGELFF. The CDR3 DNA is TGTGCCAGCACCACAGGGGTGGTCGGGGAGCTGTTTTTT. Full variable domain (missing parts from reference TRBV9 and TRBJ2-2): DSGVTQTPKHLITATGQRVTLRCSPRSGDLSVYWYQQSLDQGLQFLIQYYNGEERAKGNILERFSAQQFPDLHSELNLSSLELGDSALYFCASTTGVVGELFFGEGSRLTVL.

This clonotype was found many times. The chain couples TRBV6-5 to TRBJ1-3, with D possibly TRBD1 on 5 matching bases. The V gene lost 2 bases and the J gene lost 1 base, with 12 bases spanning the gap. Germline CDR1 and CDR2: MNHEY and SVGAGI. The CDR3 is 16 amino acids. The CDR3 DNA follows: TGTGCCAGCAGTTACCCACCGACAGCTTCTGGAAACACCATATATTTT. The encoded protein is CASSYPPTASGNTIYF.

This clonotype was recorded many times. This chain joins TRBV6-5 and TRBJ1-1; no reliable D call. This CDR3 spans 13 amino acids. Germline loops: CDR1 MNHEY, CDR2 SVGAGI. Trimming cost V 0 bases and J 1 base, with 3 bases left between them. The CDR3 here is CASSYSQNTEAFF. DNA of the CDR3: TGTGCCAGCAGTTACTCGCAGAACACTGAAGCTTTCTTT.

This clonotype was counted a few times. This chain links TRBV29-1 with TRBJ2-7, with D possibly being TRBD1 (5 bases). Germline V gene sequence: CDR1 SQVTM, CDR2 ANQGSEA. The CDR3 length is 13 residues. The V end was cut by 3 bases, the J end by 1 base, with 10 bases between. CDR3 nucleotides: TGCAGCGTTGAGACAGATCAATCCTACGAGCAGTACTTC. Protein: CSVETDQSYEQYF.

This clonotype was recorded many times. The chain couples TRBV12-3 or TRBV12-4 to TRBJ2-7; either TRBD1 or TRBD2 may fit D (5 bases each). This CDR3 region has 14 residues. Trimming removed 4 bases from V and 7 bases from J, with 17 bases in between. CDR3 in amino acids: CASSSQLRGLEQYF. The DNA for the CDR3 is TGTGCCAGCAGTTCCCAACTCCGGGGCCTGGAGCAGTACTTC.

This clonotype was counted a few times. The chain joins TRBV30 to TRBJ1-5, with 7 bases identical to TRBD1. This CDR3 is 14 amino acids long. Per germline, CDR1 GTSNPN and CDR2 SVGIG (reference sequence). Unmatched junction bases numbered 4, after V lost 1 base and J lost 4 bases. CDR3 in amino acids: CAWSAGTANQPQHF. CDR3 bases: TGTGCCTGGAGTGCCGGGACAGCTAATCAGCCCCAGCATTTT.

In its sample, this clonotype was seen a few times. The V and J genes are TRBV4-1 and TRBJ2-7, with D tentatively TRBD1 (6 bases). This CDR3 region has 14 residues. Germline lookup yields CDR1 MGHRA and CDR2 YSYEKL. The ends were cut back, 2 bases at V and 7 bases at J, with 15 bases in the middle. CDR3 bases: TGCGCCAGCAGCCAAACAATCGTAGACAGGGAGCAGTACTTC. It is translated as CASSQTIVDREQYF.

This clonotype was found a few times. The chain employs TRBV9 and TRBJ2-2; 10 bases align to TRBD2. Germline loops: CDR1 SGDLS, CDR2 YYNGEE. This CDR3 is built from 16 residues. The V and J ends lost 0 bases and 6 bases, in that order; junction bases with no gene match: 5. The CDR3 loop reads CASSVASGSGAGELFF. The CDR3 DNA sequence: TGTGCCAGCAGCGTAGCTAGCGGGAGCGGGGCCGGGGAGCTGTTTTTT.

This clonotype was seen many times. The CDR3 region has the DNA TGTGCCACCAGCAGAGTTATGACTAGCGGGACATACGAGCAGTACTTC. Amino acids: CATSRVMTSGTYEQYF. The rearrangement uses TRBV15 and TRBJ2-7; 11 bases match TRBD2. With V trimmed by 1 base and J by 4 bases, 6 bases remained unmatched. This CDR3 has 16 amino acids. Germline CDR1 reads LNHNV; CDR2 reads YYDKDF (reference sequence). The full variable domain, completed using reference TRBV15 and TRBJ2-7, is DAMVIQNPRYQVTQFGKPVTLSCSQTLNHNVMYWYQQKSSQAPKLLFHYYDKDFNNEADTPDNFQSRRPNTSFCFLDIRSPGLGDTAMYLCATSRVMTSGTYEQYFGPGTRLTVT.

This clonotype was counted ten times or more. The V call is TRBV20-1, the J call TRBJ2-5; the D is unclear. Deletions cut 0 bases from V and 5 bases from J, with 13 bases between. The CDR3 has 14 amino acids. Germline CDR1 reads DFQATT; CDR2 reads SNEGSKA (reference sequence). CDR3 sequence (DNA): TGCAGTGCTAGAGATGAAGGGCAGTCCGAGACCCAGTACTTC. Encoded protein: CSARDEGQSETQYF.

This clonotype was recorded only once. This clone may be a read error of a much larger clone one base away. The chain couples TRBV7-9 to TRBJ2-1; D not certain. There are 15 residues in the CDR3. Trimming stripped 2 bases from V and 4 bases from J, with 12 bases between. CDR1 SEHNR and CDR2 FQNEAQ come from the germline V gene (reference sequence). CDR3 amino acids: CASSLPKSNYNEQFF. CDR3 in DNA: TGTGCCAGCAGCTTACCAAAGAGTAATTACAATGAGCAGTTCTTC.

CDR3 protein: CASSQDGTGNSNQPQHF. In nucleotides, the CDR3 is TGTGCCAGCAGCCAAGATGGGACAGGGAATAGCAATCAGCCCCAGCATTTT. The chain recombines TRBV7-8 with TRBJ1-5; 9 bases fit TRBD1. The trim removed 5 bases at V and 0 bases at J, leaving 8 bases unmatched. The CDR3 length is 17 residues. Germline CDR1 reads SGHVS; CDR2 reads FQNEAQ. Full variable domain (outside the CDR3, taken from reference TRBV7-8 and TRBJ1-5): GAGVSQSPRYKVAKRGQDVALRCDPISGHVSLFWYQQALGQGPEFLTYFQNEAQLDKSGLPSDRFFAERPEGSVSTLKIQRTQQEDSAVYLCASSQDGTGNSNQPQHFGDGTRLSIL.

V usage is TRBV7-2 and J usage is TRBJ2-2; D is perhaps TRBD1 or TRBD2 (5 bases each). The CDR3 spans 15 residues. V gave up 5 bases and J gave up 5 bases, with 15 bases separating them. Germline-derived CDR1 and CDR2 are SGHTA and FQGNSA. CDR3 amino acids: CASSPGTRGTGELFF. The CDR3 nucleotides read TGTGCCAGCAGCCCGGGGACCCGCGGGACCGGGGAGCTGTTTTTT.

This clonotype occurred a few times. V gene TRBV4-1 combines with J gene TRBJ1-1; D might be TRBD1 (5 bases). Looked up from germline, CDR1 is MGHRA and CDR2 is YSYEKL. Trimming removed 5 bases at V and 0 bases at J, with 16 bases between. The CDR3 spans 16 residues. CDR3 bases: TGCGCCAGCAGCACGATAAACGGGGGGTTGAACACTGAAGCTTTCTTT. It yields the protein CASSTINGGLNTEAFF.

V usage is TRBV19 and J usage is TRBJ2-7, with 9 nucleotides matching TRBD1. With V trimmed by 5 bases and J by 3 bases, 8 bases remained unmatched. Germline-derived CDR1 and CDR2 are LNHDA and SQIVND (reference sequence). The CDR3 is 15 residues long. The CDR3 spells CASSDPTGGRYEQYF. CDR3 coding DNA: TGTGCCAGTAGTGACCCGACAGGGGGGCGCTACGAGCAGTACTTC.

This clonotype appeared many times. The gene calls are TRBV4-1 and TRBJ1-1; D unclear. The CDR3 runs 14 residues. Germline CDR1 and CDR2: MGHRA and YSYEKL. Trimming cost V 0 bases and J 4 bases, with 9 bases left between them. The CDR3 nucleotides read TGCGCCAGCAGCCAAGAATCGGCCGGCACTGAAGCTTTCTTT. Protein: CASSQESAGTEAFF.

Many counts were recorded for this clonotype. This chain joins TRBV7-2 and TRBJ2-1; the D gene is possibly TRBD2 (5 bases). CDR3 length: 19 residues. V lost 7 bases and J 0 bases, leaving 25 bases between the germline ends. Germline assignment: CDR1 SGHTA and CDR2 FQGNSA. CDR3 amino acids: CASNFGRAYFGSSYNEQFF. In DNA form, the CDR3 reads TGTGCCAGCAACTTCGGACGGGCTTACTTTGGGAGCTCCTACAATGAGCAGTTCTTC.

This clonotype was counted many times. The CDR3 protein is CASSWGLAGSAYYNEQFF. The CDR3 nucleotides are TGCGCCAGCAGCTGGGGACTAGCGGGATCCGCATACTACAATGAGCAGTTCTTC. The V and J genes are TRBV5-1 and TRBJ2-1; 13 bases align to TRBD2. The CDR3 loop spans 18 amino acids. Trimming removed 3 bases from V and 3 bases from J; junction bases left unmatched: 9. The germline CDR1 and CDR2 sequences are SGHRS and YFSETQ.

In this sample, this clonotype turned up a few times. The gene calls are TRBV28 and TRBJ1-1; possible D gene TRBD1, 6 bases. Trimming cost V 4 bases and J 11 bases, with 17 bases left between them. This CDR3 region has 13 residues. Germline assignment: CDR1 MDHEN and CDR2 SYDVKM. Written as DNA, the CDR3 is TGTGCCAGCAGTTCCCAGAGGGGGTTAGGGGCTTTCTTT. This translates into CASSSQRGLGAFF.

In this sample, this clonotype turned up a few times. The chain recombines TRBV7-9 with TRBJ2-2; D unclear. CDR3 size: 13 residues. Germline values: CDR1 SEHNR, CDR2 FQNEAQ (reference sequence). Trimming pared 5 bases from V and 5 bases from J, leaving 9 bases between. Here the CDR3 reads CASSARVTGELFF. CDR3 coding DNA: TGTGCCAGCAGCGCCCGCGTAACCGGGGAGCTGTTTTTT.